A single sample gave rise to the 16 T cell receptor beta chains below, sequenced in a study of blood T cell repertoires in COVID-19. Sequencing was performed with immunoSEQ multiplex PCR; in TCRdb, only in-frame clones are kept and a portion is missing. The repertoire holds over 100,000 clones, around 81% seen once, with approximately 4.2% in the top ten. Specimen: peripheral blood. Receptor source: a human donor in a cohort sampled during active or convalescent COVID-19.

The gene calls are TRBV27 and TRBJ2-2; 8 bases align to TRBD2. CDR3 length: 16 amino acids. After removal of 5 bases from V and 4 bases from J, the junction contained 9 bases not matched to a gene. CDR1 is MNHEY and CDR2 is SMNVEV in the germline V gene (reference sequence). CDR3 DNA sequence: TGTGCCAGCAGTGTTAGCGGGACCCGCGGCACCGGGGAGCTGTTTTTT. Its translation: CASSVSGTRGTGELFF.

In the case of this clone: Germline is not matched at one junction end, which may reflect a read error. The sample has other DNA sequences that encode this CDR3 too. The rearrangement joins TRBV9 to TRBJ2-7; 7 bases line up with TRBD1. Germline V gives CDR1 SGDLS, CDR2 YYNGEE. The CDR3 sequence is 14 residues long. The CDR3 DNA reads as TGTGCCAGCAGCCCCCAGACAGGGCTCAACGAGCAATACTTC. Protein sequence: CASSPQTGLNEQYF.

This clone was recorded a few times. V gene TRBV24-1 combines with J gene TRBJ2-1, with 11 positions matching TRBD1. The J segment lost 6 bases and the V segment lost 3 bases, leaving 6 bases of the junction unmatched. The germline CDR1 and CDR2 sequences are KGHDR and SFDVKD. The CDR3 loop spans 16 amino acids. The CDR3 protein is CATSDVGTGGINEQFF. In nucleotides, the CDR3 is TGTGCCACCAGTGATGTCGGGACAGGGGGAATCAATGAGCAGTTCTTC.

The count of this clone is one. The genes are TRBV14 and TRBJ2-7, with TRBD2 matching 10 bases. The germline gives CDR1 SGHDN, CDR2 FVKESK. The CDR3 extends over 15 amino acids. The trim removed 3 bases at V and 4 bases at J, leaving 6 bases unmatched. CDR3 residues: CASSHVTSGLYEQYF. DNA for the CDR3: TGTGCCAGCAGCCATGTGACTAGCGGGTTGTACGAGCAGTACTTC. Drawing the rest from reference TRBV14 and TRBJ2-7, the complete variable domain is EAGVTQFPSHSVIEKGQTVTLRCDPISGHDNLYWYRRVMGKEIKFLLHFVKESKQDESGMPNNRFLAERTGGTYSTLKVQPAELEDSGVYFCASSHVTSGLYEQYFGPGTRLTVT.

This clone was seen a single time. V is TRBV29-1 and J is TRBJ1-2; no reliable D call. Germline V CDR1 and CDR2: SQVTM, ANQGSEA. The V end lost 1 base, the J end lost 7 bases, and 10 bases lay between the germline ends. The CDR3 extends over 12 amino acids. CDR3 coding DNA: TGCAGCGTTGAAGGAGGATCTCGTGGCTACACCTTC. Its protein product is CSVEGGSRGYTF.

This clone was counted at least ten times. The rearrangement uses TRBV6-5 and TRBJ2-7, with D tentatively TRBD1 (5 bases). The CDR3 is made up of 12 amino acids. Germline CDR1 is MNHEY and CDR2 is SVGAGI. The V gene lost 4 bases and the J gene lost 5 bases, with 9 bases spanning the gap. The CDR3 region has the DNA TGTGCCAGCAGTTTTAGGGGTAACGAGCAGTACTTC. Protein: CASSFRGNEQYF.

The chain carries TRBV6-6 and TRBJ1-1; TRBD1 is a possible D gene (5 bases). The CDR3 loop spans 12 amino acids. V lost 8 bases, J lost 7 bases, and 14 bases lay in between. Germline values: CDR1 MNHNY, CDR2 SVGAGI (reference sequence). The CDR3: CASDHRRDEAFF. The CDR3 DNA is TGTGCCAGCGACCACCGCAGGGATGAAGCTTTCTTT.

This clone has a single count. The rearrangement uses TRBV7-2 and TRBJ2-3; 10 bases fit TRBD2. Germline loops: CDR1 SGHTA, CDR2 FQGNSA. The V segment lost 5 bases and the J segment 6 bases; nucleotides outside the gene matches: 8. This CDR3 has 15 residues. The CDR3 here is CASSNQAGGRDTQYF. The CDR3 coding sequence is TGTGCCAGCAGCAACCAAGCGGGGGGGCGGGATACGCAGTATTTT.

This clone came up a few times. The chain couples TRBV11-2 to TRBJ2-7; the match to TRBD2 covers 10 bases. The CDR3 loop spans 16 amino acids. With V trimmed by 5 bases and J by 3 bases, 10 bases remained unmatched. Germline-derived CDR1 and CDR2 are SGHAT and FQNNGV. As DNA, the CDR3 is TGTGCCAGCAGCCGGAGTTCTAGCGGGGGTTTCTACGAGCAGTACTTC. Its protein product is CASSRSSSGGFYEQYF.

This chain uses TRBV3-1 (or the pseudogene TRBV3-2) with TRBJ1-4; D might be TRBD1 (5 bases). The CDR3 has 14 residues. Germline CDR1 LGHDT, CDR2 YNNKEL (reference sequence). Deletions cut 4 bases from V and 5 bases from J, with 11 bases between. The CDR3 loop reads CASSLQGGNEKLFF. DNA of the CDR3: TGTGCCAGCAGCCTGCAGGGAGGGAATGAAAAACTGTTTTTT.

This clone turned up a few times. The CDR3 sequence is CASSLESGNTIYF. DNA of the CDR3: TGTGCCAGCAGCTTAGAGAGCGGAAACACCATATATTTT. The chain joins TRBV11-2 to TRBJ1-3; D call uncertain. V shed 0 bases and J shed 4 bases, with 4 bases lying between them. Germline CDR1 is SGHAT and CDR2 is FQNNGV. The CDR3 contains 13 residues.

The rearrangement links TRBV19 to TRBJ1-5; TRBD1 matches at 8 bases. Germline CDR1 LNHDA, CDR2 SQIVND (reference sequence). This CDR3 spans 14 amino acids. Trimming cost V 5 bases and J 16 bases; bases outside gene matches: 16. The CDR3 DNA sequence: TGTGCCAGTAGTGTCGCGTTGGGTCAGGGGGCTGTACATTTT. It translates to CASSVALGQGAVHF.

The chain links TRBV6-5 to TRBJ1-2; 7 bases map to TRBD1. The CDR3 sequence is 15 residues long. The germline gives CDR1 MNHEY, CDR2 SVGAGI. V lost 6 bases, J lost 4 bases, and 11 bases stayed unmatched. For the CDR3, the DNA is TGTGCCAGCAGGTCGTCAGGGGGATTTTCCTATGGCTACACCTTC. This gives the protein CASRSSGGFSYGYTF.

This rearrangement joins TRBV2 to TRBJ2-3; 10 bases line up with TRBD2. The CDR3 loop spans 15 amino acids. Trimming cost V 0 bases and J 3 bases; bases outside gene matches: 0. Germline V gives CDR1 SNHLY, CDR2 FYNNEI. The CDR3 DNA sequence: TGTGCCAGCAGTGAAGCGGGACTAGCGACAGATACGCAGTATTTT. Translated, it gives CASSEAGLATDTQYF.

This chain connects TRBV5-1 to TRBJ1-4, with D perhaps matching TRBD1 (5 bases). Germline V CDR1 and CDR2: SGHRS, YFSETQ. The V end was cut by 4 bases, the J end by 8 bases, with 15 bases between. The CDR3 is made up of 14 amino acids. The CDR3 region has the DNA TGCGCCAGCAGCGCCGGATCGCAGGGCGAAAAACTGTTTTTT. As protein: CASSAGSQGEKLFF.

The J gene is TRBJ2-7, the V gene TRBV7-9, with 7 positions matching TRBD1. The V and J ends lost 5 bases and 1 base, in that order; junction bases with no gene match: 8. The CDR3 runs 15 residues. In germline, CDR1 is SEHNR, CDR2 FQNEAQ (reference sequence). The CDR3 nucleotides are TGTGCCAGCAGCCCCAGACAGGGTTTGTCCTACGAGCAGTACTTC. Translated, it gives CASSPRQGLSYEQYF.